The entry below describes one TCR beta chain. This sample is drawn from a study of sequential checkpoint blockade in melanoma. Across the study: Randomization was 1:1 between first-line nivolumab→ipilimumab and ipilimumab→nivolumab.

Only in-frame clones appear in the TCRdb table, and some are missing; sequencing was by immunoSEQ multiplex PCR. The sample has roughly 17,000 clones, around two thirds seen once. Treatment in this sample: randomized to nivolumab then ipilimumab (arm A) or the reverse (arm B). Trimming took off 3 bases at V and 8 bases at J, with 13 bases between the two ends. CDR1 MDHEN and CDR2 SYDVKM come from the germline V gene. The CDR3 is made up of 14 amino acids. This chain connects TRBV28 to TRBJ1-4; possibly TRBD1 for D (5 bases). The sequence came from a human donor with melanoma. Source: CD8+ T cells sorted from blood (inferred from file names), taken from a patient given nivolumab and ipilimumab in sequence. CDR3 amino acids: CASSLFAPGEKLFF. The CDR3 nucleotides are TGTGCCAGCAGTTTGTTTGCCCCAGGGGAAAAACTGTTTTTT.